This record concerns one TCR beta chain sequence. The sample belongs to a study of blood T cell repertoires in COVID-19. Study-level background: Italy, Spain and the United States were the sources of the convalescent and acute COVID-19 samples.

Per the authors' pipeline: Using reference gene primer amplification, nucleated cell counts were estimated. Using immunoSEQ multiplex PCR, the repertoire was profiled, and TCRdb retains in-frame clones only, with some absent. V, J and clone size reflect that table, while D and trimming were determined from the DNA. The sample lists tens of thousands of clones; 82% were seen once. Between the trimmed V and J ends, which lost 6 bases and 0 bases, there was a span of 7 bases. The CDR3 extends over 13 amino acids. In germline, CDR1 is KGHDR, CDR2 SFDVKD. Sequencing input: peripheral blood. This receptor was identified in a woman aged 60-75 years with acute or convalescent COVID-19. The genes are TRBV24-1 and TRBJ1-1; no clear D. The DNA of the CDR3 is TGTGCCACCAGTTCGGGTATGAACACTGAAGCTTTCTTT. This encodes CATSSGMNTEAFF.